This entry concerns a single T cell receptor (beta chain). The source of the sample is a study of cytomegalovirus exposure and HLA in healthy donors. The CDR3 has 18 amino acids. The germline CDR1 and CDR2 sequences are LGHNA and YSLEER. The V end was cut by 4 bases, the J end by 7 bases, with 25 bases between. The protocol was immunoSEQ multiplex PCR, while the TCRdb copy is restricted to in-frame clones and leaves out a portion. The table includes approximately 56,000 clones, just over 90% detected once. The sequence was obtained from a young man in good health and CMV-seronegative. The genes are TRBV4-3 and TRBJ1-4; no clear D gene. The sequenced sample was PBMCs. CDR3 DNA sequence: TGCGCCAGCAGCCCCAAGTCCCTCCCGGGGATAGTCTCTGAAAAACTGTTTTTT. This encodes CASSPKSLPGIVSEKLFF.